This TCR beta chain originates from a study of early T cells in non-severe SARS-CoV-2 infection. The sample holds many counts of this clonotype. Researchers attached unique molecular identifiers to individual cDNA molecules. TCRdb independently ran MiXCR on the 5' RACE reads; one entry per CDR3 protein. The sample has 55,000 to 70,000 distinct CDR3 sequences, around 12% seen once. Trimming removed 1 base at V and 5 bases at J, with 8 bases between. The CDR3 length is 13 residues. Germline V CDR1 and CDR2: MGHRA, YSYEKL. The receptor's source is an adult who was a healthcare worker with PCR-confirmed SARS-CoV-2 infection or an uninfected control (not recorded which). The donor label of this sample is uncertain. Material: whole blood, obtained at baseline. The genes are TRBV4-1 and TRBJ1-2; D might be TRBD1 (5 bases). The chain's CDR3 is CASSQGTRYGYTF. The CDR3 DNA reads as TGCGCCAGCAGCCAAGGGACACGATATGGCTACACCTTC.